This TCR beta chain was retrieved from a study of neurological immune-mediated disorders. Time point here: technical triplicate 2. The cDNA was synthesized by means of template-switch 5'RACE, which was carried out with 10-nucleotide random UMIs. TCRdb reanalysed the 5' RACE reads using MiXCR and keeps one entry per CDR3 protein. The table records about 59,000 distinct CDR3 sequences, 24% of them present only once. A remark on this clonotype: A junction boundary mismatches the germline segment, possibly from a read error.

The CDR3 is 16 amino acids. Germline V gives CDR1 LGHNA, CDR2 YNFKEQ. The chain employs TRBV4-2 and TRBJ2-7; tentative D call: TRBD2 (5 bases). Sequenced: PBMCs. This TCR was sampled from a man in his 60s with HTLV-1-associated myelopathy (HAM/TSP). CDR3 sequence (DNA): TGTGCCAGCAGCCAAGATAGGGCAGTTCCTACGAGGGAGCGGTACTTC. Amino acid sequence: CASSQDRAVPTRERYF.